These T cell receptor beta chains were read from a single sample in a study of blood T cell repertoires in COVID-19. Repertoires were generated with immunoSEQ multiplex PCR, while TCRdb's copy carries only in-frame clones and drops some. The table records some 73,000 clones, 82% of them present only once. The source material was peripheral blood. The receptors were gathered from a woman aged 60-70 years with acute or convalescent COVID-19. The CDR3 runs from the conserved cysteine through the conserved F or W. The order of the fields is clone size, J gene, V gene, D gene, CDR3 protein, CDR3 DNA. The D gene is left open where the match is weak. Only part of the rows carry a size: once, few, many, or a class if the clone is expanded.

size: once; J: TRBJ2-7; V: TRBV6-6; D: .; CDR3: CASSSDFGYEQYF; DNA: TGTGCCAGCAGCTCAGACTTCGGCTACGAGCAGTACTTC
size: .; J: TRBJ1-2; V: TRBV7-2; D: .; CDR3: CASSPRTGDDYGYTF; DNA: TGTGCCAGCAGCCCGAGGACGGGGGATGACTATGGCTACACCTTC
size: once; J: TRBJ1-4; V: TRBV28; D: .; CDR3: CASSLLPEKLFF; DNA: TGTGCCAGCAGTTTACTTCCGGAAAAACTGTTTTTT
size: .; J: TRBJ2-7; V: TRBV7-6; D: TRBD1; CDR3: CASSARPGQGAGEQYF; DNA: TGTGCCAGCAGCGCGAGACCGGGACAGGGGGCAGGCGAGCAGTACTTC
size: .; J: TRBJ2-3; V: TRBV3-1/TRBV3-2; D: TRBD2; CDR3: CATRLAGAPTDTQYF; DNA: TGTGCCACCCGACTAGCGGGGGCCCCCACAGATACGCAGTATTTT
size: .; J: TRBJ1-4; V: TRBV5-8; D: TRBD1; CDR3: CASSHDRGRDEKLFF; DNA: TGTGCCAGCAGTCACGACAGGGGGCGCGATGAAAAACTGTTTTTT
size: .; J: TRBJ1-2; V: TRBV5-5; D: .; CDR3: CASSLLRGLNYGYTF; DNA: TGTGCCAGCAGCTTGTTGCGGGGGTTAAACTATGGCTACACCTTC
size: .; J: TRBJ2-2; V: TRBV14; D: .; CDR3: CASSQASRSTGELFF; DNA: TGTGCCAGCAGCCAAGCATCGCGGAGCACCGGGGAGCTGTTTTTT
size: few; J: TRBJ1-1; V: TRBV3-1/TRBV3-2; D: .; CDR3: CASSPLGGTEAFF; DNA: TGTGCCAGCAGCCCCCTGGGAGGAACTGAAGCTTTCTTT
size: .; J: TRBJ1-2; V: TRBV19; D: .; CDR3: CAAKDKFAGYTF; DNA: TGTGCCGCCAAAGACAAGTTCGCCGGCTACACCTTC
size: .; J: TRBJ1-2; V: TRBV5-1; D: .; CDR3: CASSSYGYTF; DNA: TGCGCCAGCAGCTCATATGGCTACACCTTC
size: few; J: TRBJ1-2; V: TRBV5-6; D: .; CDR3: CASSRSRDYGYTF; DNA: TGTGCCAGCAGCCGTTCGCGCGACTATGGCTACACCTTC
size: few; J: TRBJ1-1; V: TRBV28; D: .; CDR3: CASSPGSGGKPEAFF; DNA: TGTGCCAGCAGTCCGGGATCCGGGGGGAAGCCTGAAGCTTTCTTT
size: .; J: TRBJ2-3; V: TRBV5-1; D: TRBD1; CDR3: CASSGRDRGRGTDTQYF; DNA: TGCGCCAGCAGCGGCCGGGACAGGGGGCGCGGCACAGATACGCAGTATTTT
size: .; J: TRBJ1-2; V: TRBV30; D: .; CDR3: CAWSGNPGENYGYTF; DNA: TGTGCCTGGAGTGGCAATCCGGGAGAGAACTATGGCTACACCTTC
size: .; J: TRBJ1-2; V: TRBV30; D: TRBD1; CDR3: CAWSKPGTGTGYGYTF; DNA: TGTGCCTGGAGTAAACCCGGGACAGGGACCGGCTATGGCTACACCTTC
size: .; J: TRBJ2-1; V: TRBV7-8; D: TRBD2; CDR3: CASSPRQTGGGTTNNEQFF; DNA: TGTGCCAGCAGCCCCAGACAGACCGGGGGGGGAACAACAAACAATGAGCAGTTCTTC
size: .; J: TRBJ2-6; V: TRBV11-3; D: .; CDR3: CASSSGQGSGANVLTF; DNA: TGTGCCAGCAGCTCGGGACAAGGCTCTGGGGCCAACGTCCTGACTTTC
size: .; J: TRBJ1-6; V: TRBV28; D: TRBD1; CDR3: CASRSYRGENSPLHF; DNA: TGTGCCAGCAGATCCTACAGGGGGGAGAATTCACCCCTCCACTTT
size: .; J: TRBJ1-1; V: TRBV5-4; D: .; CDR3: CASSFYWGTTEAFF; DNA: TGTGCCAGCAGCTTCTATTGGGGCACCACTGAAGCTTTCTTT
size: .; J: TRBJ1-1; V: TRBV13; D: TRBD1; CDR3: CASNRQGTTEAFF; DNA: TGTGCCAGCAACAGACAGGGGACCACTGAAGCTTTCTTT
size: .; J: TRBJ1-4; V: TRBV2; D: TRBD1; CDR3: CASIRDRAGEKLFF; DNA: TGTGCCAGCATCCGGGACAGGGCCGGTGAAAAACTGTTTTTT
size: medium-sized; J: TRBJ1-5; V: TRBV2; D: .; CDR3: CASSQRRDNQPQHF; DNA: TGTGCCAGCAGTCAGAGGAGAGACAATCAGCCCCAGCATTTT
size: once; J: TRBJ2-2; V: TRBV7-2; D: TRBD2; CDR3: CASSSAGTRPTGELFF; DNA: TGTGCCAGCAGCTCAGCCGGGACTAGGCCTACCGGGGAGCTGTTTTTT
size: .; J: TRBJ1-4; V: TRBV7-9; D: TRBD1; CDR3: CASSFRGREEKLFF; DNA: TGTGCCAGCAGCTTCAGGGGGCGCGAGGAAAAACTGTTTTTT
size: .; J: TRBJ1-2; V: TRBV12-3/TRBV12-4; D: .; CDR3: CASSLSRNYGYTF; DNA: TGTGCCAGCAGTTTGAGCCGGAACTATGGCTACACCTTC
size: .; J: TRBJ1-2; V: TRBV9; D: .; CDR3: CASSLGGTLGYTF; DNA: TGTGCCAGCAGCCTAGGGGGGACTCTTGGCTACACCTTC
size: .; J: TRBJ1-1; V: TRBV10-3; D: TRBD1; CDR3: CAISESSDRAGGLNTEAFF; DNA: TGTGCCATCAGTGAGTCCTCGGACAGGGCGGGAGGGCTGAACACTGAAGCTTTCTTT
size: .; J: TRBJ2-5; V: TRBV27; D: TRBD2; CDR3: CASGEGTQYF; DNA: TGTGCCAGCGGGGAGGGGACCCAGTACTTC
size: .; J: TRBJ1-1; V: TRBV5-1; D: TRBD1; CDR3: CASSSGTGGTEAFF; DNA: TGCGCCAGCAGCTCCGGGACAGGTGGCACTGAAGCTTTCTTT
size: .; J: TRBJ2-7; V: TRBV13; D: .; CDR3: CASSFFSKTASYEQYF; DNA: TGTGCCAGCAGCTTTTTCTCCAAGACAGCCTCCTACGAGCAGTACTTC
size: .; J: TRBJ1-2; V: TRBV13; D: .; CDR3: CASSLGGFEGDNGYTF; DNA: TGTGCCAGCAGCTTAGGCGGGTTCGAGGGGGATAATGGCTACACCTTC
size: .; J: TRBJ1-5; V: TRBV28; D: .; CDR3: CASSLLGGQPQHF; DNA: TGTGCCAGCAGTTTACTCGGGGGACAGCCCCAGCATTTT
size: few; J: TRBJ2-7; V: TRBV3-1/TRBV3-2; D: .; CDR3: CASSQPPLVHEQYF; DNA: TGTGCCAGCAGCCAGCCACCCCTAGTCCACGAGCAGTACTTC
size: .; J: TRBJ2-7; V: TRBV9; D: TRBD2; CDR3: CASSGGSPHLTYEQYF; DNA: TGTGCCAGCAGCGGCGGGAGTCCCCACCTGACCTACGAGCAGTACTTC
size: .; J: TRBJ2-2; V: TRBV10-3; D: .; CDR3: CAARREVNTGELFF; DNA: TGTGCCGCGCGCAGGGAAGTCAACACCGGGGAGCTGTTTTTT
size: .; J: TRBJ1-1; V: TRBV11-2; D: .; CDR3: CASSLDYSGTEAFF; DNA: TGTGCCAGCAGCTTAGATTATTCAGGGACTGAAGCTTTCTTT
size: few; J: TRBJ2-1; V: TRBV28; D: .; CDR3: CASSFAGSSYNEQFF; DNA: TGTGCCAGCAGTTTTGCTGGGAGCTCCTACAATGAGCAGTTCTTC
size: .; J: TRBJ2-7; V: TRBV27; D: .; CDR3: CASSLGPSYEQYF; DNA: TGTGCCAGCAGTTTAGGGCCGTCCTACGAGCAGTACTTC
size: .; J: TRBJ1-3; V: TRBV4-1; D: TRBD1; CDR3: CASSQQDRAAGNTIYF; DNA: TGCGCCAGCAGCCAACAGGACAGGGCGGCTGGAAACACCATATATTTT
size: .; J: TRBJ2-6; V: TRBV15; D: TRBD1; CDR3: CATRGTGLTGANVLTF; DNA: TGTGCCACCAGGGGGACAGGGTTGACTGGGGCCAACGTCCTGACTTTC